This entry describes one T cell receptor (beta chain). The germline V and J ends were trimmed by 4 bases and 5 bases, with 18 bases remaining between them. Germline V gene sequence: CDR1 SGDLS, CDR2 YYNGEE. The CDR3 is made up of 15 amino acids. Libraries were prepared by immunoSEQ multiplex PCR; TCRdb keeps only in-frame clonotypes and omits some of them. The sample includes 100,000 to 150,000 clones, approximately 90% of them seen just once. The data belong to a study of blood T cell repertoires in COVID-19. The chain joins TRBV9 to TRBJ2-5; a weak D match, TRBD2 (6 bases). The source is a man in his fifties with COVID-19, enrolled during active disease. The source material was peripheral blood. CDR3: CASSPIGGESETQYF. Written as DNA, the CDR3 is TGTGCCAGCAGCCCGATCGGGGGAGAATCGGAGACCCAGTACTTC. Complete variable domain (other parts from reference TRBV9 and TRBJ2-5): DSGVTQTPKHLITATGQRVTLRCSPRSGDLSVYWYQQSLDQGLQFLIQYYNGEERAKGNILERFSAQQFPDLHSELNLSSLELGDSALYFCASSPIGGESETQYFGPGTRLLVL.